This TCR beta chain emerged from a study of cytomegalovirus exposure and HLA in healthy donors. Study observations and caveats: Altogether, 160 or so TCR beta chains were recorded as cytomegalovirus-associated. CMV antigen specificity was confirmed in vitro for a few CMV-associated chains.

On this clone itself: The antigen is undetermined.

Germline V gene sequence: CDR1 SQVTM, CDR2 ANQGSEA. Trimming pared 5 bases from V and 0 bases from J, leaving 8 bases between. The CDR3 loop spans 13 amino acids. 60 Vbeta and 13 Jbeta primers were used in PCR. This table comes from immunoSEQ multiplex PCR, and its TCRdb copy is limited to in-frame clones, with some not included. The repertoire holds about 120,000 clones, with 76% as singletons. Sequencing used PBMCs. This TCR was recovered from a woman between 35 and 50 years old in good health and CMV-seropositive. V usage is TRBV29-1 and J usage is TRBJ1-3; D gene uncertain. CDR3 coding DNA: TGCAGCGTTCGGAGCGACTCTGGAAACACCATATATTTT. It yields the protein CSVRSDSGNTIYF.